This paragraph reports one T cell receptor beta chain. Antigen unknown. Trimming cost V 4 bases and J 2 bases; bases outside gene matches: 12. Germline V gene lookup returns CDR1 SGDLS and CDR2 YYNGEE. CDR3 length equals 17 residues. This sample was taken from a study of graft-versus-host responses after intestinal transplantation. Whole-study context: Grafts were multivisceral, liver-intestinal, or isolated intestinal. Induction using anti-thymocyte globulin, followed by tacrolimus and steroids for two to three years, was given to all recipients.

Study results and caveats: Elevated graft-versus-host to host-versus-graft clonal ratios in allografts were recorded for patients with graft-donor T cell macrochimerism. GvH clones surfaced in recipient marrow, some emerging earlier in ileum or blood.

The repertoire was sequenced with immunoSEQ multiplex PCR; TCRdb's copy has only in-frame clones and lacks some. The data hold around 89,000 clones, with approximately 90% observed a single time. The clonotype originates from a human donor who was the organ donor for an intestinal transplant. The sequenced sample was unstimulated CD8+ T cells sorted from spleen or lymph node cells, obtained before transplant. The chain joins TRBV9 to TRBJ2-4; 7 bases match TRBD2. This CDR3 reads CASSPRGGVISKNIQYF. The CDR3 DNA reads as TGTGCCAGCAGCCCCCGGGGAGGGGTGATTTCCAAAAACATTCAGTACTTC.